Below, 9 T cell receptor beta chains from the same sample are listed, as sequenced in a study of vaccination and CD4 T cells after COVID-19. An Oncomine TCR Beta short-read assay was used to sequence the DNA from cultured CD4+ T cells. TCRdb recomputed calls from the PCR reads with MiXCR, one row per CDR3 protein. The sample has 20,000 or so distinct CDR3 sequences; roughly two fifths are singletons. Treatment defined: 10-day PBMC culture with coronavirus spike peptide pools or control peptides (ViraFEST assay). For these receptors, no antigen is known. Source: CD4+ T cells from blood, cultured in vitro, taken before SARS-CoV-2 vaccination. All receptors come from a human donor who had recovered from COVID-19.

This clonotype turned up a few times. One end of the junction is discordant with germline, which a read error may explain. This sequence joins TRBV7-8 and TRBJ2-7; 11 nucleotides agree with TRBD1. Looked up from germline, CDR1 is SGHVS and CDR2 is FQNEAQ. This CDR3 is built from 13 residues. The CDR3 region is CASSTGQGEVTGF. The DNA for the CDR3 is TGTGCCAGCAGCACGGGACAGGGGGAGGTAACGGGCTTC.

The V call is TRBV10-1, the J call TRBJ1-1, with D uncertain. V lost 7 bases and J 0 bases, leaving 12 bases between the germline ends. This CDR3 has 14 residues. Looked up from germline, CDR1 is WNHNN and CDR2 is SYGVQD (reference sequence). In DNA form, the CDR3 reads TGCGCCAGCACCGGTTGCAGGATGAACACTGAAGCTTTCTTT. Translation: CASTGCRMNTEAFF.

This clonotype occurred once. The rearrangement joins TRBV19 to TRBJ1-2, with D perhaps matching TRBD1 (5 bases). Deletions cut 6 bases from V and 2 bases from J, with 10 bases between. Looked up from germline, CDR1 is LNHDA and CDR2 is SQIVND (reference sequence). The CDR3 spans 13 residues. CDR3 sequence reads: CASSGTSNYGYTF. DNA of the CDR3: TGTGCCAGTAGCGGGACGTCGAACTATGGCTACACCTTC. Supplemented by reference TRBV19 and TRBJ1-2, the full variable domain reads DGGITQSPKYLFRKEGQNVTLSCEQNLNHDAMYWYRQDPGQGLRLIYYSQIVNDFQKGDIAEGYSVSREKKESFPLTVTSAQKNPTAFYLCASSGTSNYGYTFGSGTRLTVV.

This chain uses TRBV6-1 with TRBJ2-7; D gene unclear. V lost 6 bases and J 0 bases, leaving 30 bases between the germline ends. The CDR3 sequence is 20 residues long. CDR1 MNHNS and CDR2 SASEGT come from the germline V gene. The CDR3 DNA sequence: TGTGCCAGCAGCATCAAGACGAGTCGACACCCTAATTTTAGCTCCTACGAGCAGTACTTC. It yields the protein CASSIKTSRHPNFSSYEQYF.

The table lists this clonotype with a few counts. The chain carries TRBV6-1 and TRBJ2-7; 14 bases match TRBD2. CDR3 size: 15 residues. Germline trimming cut 6 bases from V and 5 bases from J; bases unmatched to any gene: 6. CDR1 and CDR2 from the germline V gene are MNHNS and SASEGT. Written as DNA, the CDR3 is TGTGCCAGCAGGGGACTAGCGGGAGTCGGTAACGAGCAGTACTTC. This encodes CASRGLAGVGNEQYF.

This clonotype came up a few times. The chain carries TRBV7-2 and TRBJ2-5; 15 bases match TRBD2. Germline trimming cut 4 bases from V and 2 bases from J; bases unmatched to any gene: 5. The CDR3 contains 17 residues. CDR1 is SGHTA, CDR2 FQGNSA, per germline. Here the CDR3 reads CASSWTSGGANQETQYF. The CDR3 coding sequence is TGTGCCAGCAGCTGGACTAGCGGGGGGGCCAATCAAGAGACCCAGTACTTC. Full variable domain (missing parts from reference TRBV7-2 and TRBJ2-5): GAGVSQSPSNKVTEKGKDVELRCDPISGHTALYWYRQSLGQGLEFLIYFQGNSAPDKSGLPSDRFSAERTGGSVSTLTIQRTQQEDSAVYLCASSWTSGGANQETQYFGPGTRLLVL.

The chain combines TRBV10-3 with TRBJ2-2; possibly TRBD1 for D (5 bases). This CDR3 is 14 amino acids long. The germline V and J ends were trimmed by 9 bases and 0 bases, with 11 bases remaining between them. Germline V gene data show CDR1 as ENHRY and CDR2 as SYGVKD. CDR3 loop: CAIPDRTNTGELFF. CDR3 coding DNA: TGTGCCATTCCTGACAGAACGAACACCGGGGAGCTGTTTTTT.

This clonotype was seen only a few times. The V gene is TRBV11-2, the J gene TRBJ1-2; D is possibly TRBD1 (5 bases). The CDR3 is made up of 15 amino acids. V shed 1 base and J shed 3 bases, with 12 bases lying between them. CDR1 and CDR2 (germline): SGHAT, FQNNGV. This chain's CDR3 is CASSLGAGTDYGYTF. The CDR3 bases are TGTGCCAGCAGCTTAGGTGCTGGGACGGACTATGGCTACACCTTC.

V usage is TRBV19 and J usage is TRBJ2-1; 11 bases agree with TRBD2. CDR1 is LNHDA and CDR2 is SQIVND in the germline V gene (reference sequence). With 5 bases clipped from V and 2 bases from J, the junction kept 5 bases outside the gene matches. The CDR3 has 16 amino acids. The CDR3 nucleotides are TGTGCCAGTAGTGCACTAGCGGGAGAAGCCTACAATGAGCAGTTCTTC. This gives the protein CASSALAGEAYNEQFF.